This passage covers 26 T cell receptor beta chains from one sample sequenced in a study of T-cell reconstitution after alpha-beta-depleted transplantation in children. The library targeted TCRbeta and was prepared with unique molecular identifiers. From the PCR reads, TCRdb called clonotypes with MiXCR, one entry per CDR3 protein. The table has 490,000 or so distinct CDR3 sequences, under 15% seen once. This sample comprised PBMCs from the stem cell graft donor, obtained from the stem cell graft. These receptors were taken from a human donor who donated a stem cell graft to a child with combined immunodeficiency.

This clonotype came up a few times. The chain has TRBV12-3 or TRBV12-4 and TRBJ2-5; D possibly matches TRBD1 or TRBD2 (6 bases each). Between the trimmed V and J ends, which lost 6 bases and 3 bases, there was a span of 26 bases. The CDR3 is made up of 18 amino acids. The CDR3 loop reads CASSTSDRDYRGEETQYF. DNA of the CDR3: TGTGCCAGCAGCACATCGGACAGAGACTATCGCGGGGAAGAGACCCAGTACTTC.

Of note for this clonotype: The CDR3 does not end in the conserved phenylalanine or tryptophan, so this is likely a read error. This chain joins TRBV7-9 and TRBJ1-4; TRBD1 is a possible D gene (6 bases). The ends were cut back, 6 bases at V and 4 bases at J, with 18 bases in the middle. Germline assignment: CDR1 SEHNR and CDR2 FQNEAQ (reference sequence). The length of the CDR3 is 16 residues. The CDR3 DNA is TGTGCCAGCAGTCAATCGGGGGGACATAGTAATGAAAAACTGTTTTGT. Protein sequence: CASSQSGGHSNEKLFC.

The chain uses TRBV7-6 and TRBJ2-7, with 10 bases identical to TRBD1. The CDR3 sequence is 14 residues long. V was pared by 5 bases and J by 5 bases, with 6 bases of the junction left unmatched. Germline CDR1 reads SGHVS; CDR2 reads FNYEAQ. The CDR3 nucleotides read TGTGCCAGCAGCCACCGGGACAGGGGACACGAGCAGTACTTC. Protein product: CASSHRDRGHEQYF.

This clonotype was observed a few times. The chain recombines TRBV2 with TRBJ2-4; D gene ambiguous. Germline CDR1 is SNHLY and CDR2 is FYNNEI. V was shortened by 6 bases and J by 0 bases, with 6 bases between the two germline ends. The CDR3 is made up of 13 amino acids. The CDR3 region is CASRKVAKNIQYF. As DNA, the CDR3 is TGTGCCAGCAGGAAAGTAGCCAAAAACATTCAGTACTTC.

This clonotype was observed once. The CDR3 sequence is CASSSGGAFNEQYF. CDR3 bases: TGTGCCAGCAGCTCCGGGGGAGCATTCAACGAGCAGTACTTC. The chain recombines TRBV7-2 with TRBJ2-7; D might be TRBD2 (6 bases). The CDR3 runs 14 residues. Germline CDR1 and CDR2: SGHTA and FQGNSA. V lost 4 bases and J lost 5, with 15 bases in between.

The chain links TRBV6-1 to TRBJ2-7; 9 positions match TRBD1. Germline assignment: CDR1 MNHNS and CDR2 SASEGT. V shed 4 bases, J shed 3 bases, and the junction held 7 bases outside the gene matches. The CDR3 contains 15 residues. Here the CDR3 DNA reads TGTGCCAGCAGTGTCCCTGGGGACAGGGTCTACGAGCAGTACTTC. This translates into CASSVPGDRVYEQYF.

This clonotype was counted many times. The V call is TRBV6-5, the J call TRBJ1-3; 7 bases fit TRBD1. Per the germline V gene, CDR1 is MNHEY and CDR2 is SVGAGI. V lost 4 bases to trimming and J lost 1 base; unmatched junction nucleotides: 7. The CDR3 loop spans 16 amino acids. CDR3 in DNA: TGTGCCAGCAGTTCGACAGGGATTTGGTCTGGAAACACCATATATTTT. Translation gives CASSSTGIWSGNTIYF.

The table lists this clonotype with many counts. The chain employs TRBV20-1 and TRBJ1-1; a weak D match, TRBD1 (6 bases). Germline CDR1 and CDR2: DFQATT and SNEGSKA (reference sequence). The length of the CDR3 is 13 residues. The V end lost 0 bases, the J end lost 11 bases, and 16 bases lay between the germline ends. DNA of the CDR3: TGCAGTGCTAGAGACACAGGGTCGAAAATGGCTTTCTTT. It translates to CSARDTGSKMAFF.

This clonotype was picked up a small number of times. This chain connects TRBV2 to TRBJ2-1; 14 bases match TRBD2. There are 14 residues in the CDR3. The ends lost 10 bases at V and 7 bases at J; junction bases unmatched: 6. The V gene's germline CDR1 is SNHLY and CDR2 FYNNEI. The CDR3 is CAIPTSGRDNEQFF. For the CDR3, the DNA is TGTGCCATTCCGACTAGCGGGAGGGATAATGAGCAGTTCTTC.

This rearrangement joins TRBV6-5 to TRBJ1-5; no firm D call. Trimming took 5 bases from V and 5 from J, leaving 22 bases between them. The CDR3 is 17 residues long. Germline CDR1 is MNHEY and CDR2 is SVGAGI. The CDR3 DNA reads as TGTGCCAGCAGTCCCACCCTAGTCAGGCATCGTGATCAGCCCCAGCATTTT. This codes for CASSPTLVRHRDQPQHF.

This chain joins TRBV6-5 and TRBJ1-2, with 9 positions matching TRBD1. Germline assignment: CDR1 MNHEY and CDR2 SVGAGI. The CDR3 totals 15 residues. J lost 2 bases, V lost 4 bases, and 5 bases had no gene match. In nucleotides, the CDR3 is TGTGCCAGCAGTTTATACAGGGGGCGGAACTATGGCTACACCTTC. This codes for CASSLYRGRNYGYTF.

The chain combines TRBV29-1 with TRBJ1-2; 7 bases match TRBD1. The CDR3 is made up of 14 amino acids. Looked up from germline, CDR1 is SQVTM and CDR2 is ANQGSEA. V lost 3 bases and J lost 5; bases outside the gene matches: 9. The CDR3 loop reads CSVDVIGTAYGYTF. The CDR3 DNA reads as TGCAGCGTTGATGTAATCGGGACAGCTTATGGCTACACCTTC.

The chain recombines TRBV6-5 with TRBJ2-1; no clear D. Trimming took off 0 bases at V and 5 bases at J, with 17 bases between the two ends. The CDR3 runs 17 residues. Germline CDR1 is MNHEY and CDR2 is SVGAGI. CDR3 in amino acids: CASSYSNPRTSDNEQFF. CDR3 sequence (DNA): TGTGCCAGCAGTTACTCGAATCCCAGGACCTCTGACAATGAGCAGTTCTTC.

This chain uses TRBV6-2 or TRBV6-3 with TRBJ2-3; TRBD2 is a possible D gene (6 bases). This CDR3 spans 17 amino acids. V dropped 2 bases and J dropped 0 bases, with 15 bases sitting between them. Germline CDR1 and CDR2: MNHEY and SVGEGT. The CDR3: CASSYPSWAGSTDTQYF. CDR3 sequence (DNA): TGTGCCAGCAGTTACCCTTCCTGGGCGGGGAGCACAGATACGCAGTATTTT.

This clonotype was picked up a small number of times. The chain carries TRBV12-3 or TRBV12-4 and TRBJ2-1, with 9 positions matching TRBD1. Germline trimming cut 7 bases from V and 6 bases from J; bases unmatched to any gene: 1. This CDR3 has 12 amino acids. As DNA, the CDR3 is TGTGCCAGCAAGACAGGGGGCAATGAGCAGTTCTTC. Its translation is CASKTGGNEQFF.

The chain employs TRBV4-3 and TRBJ1-4; TRBD1 matches 7 bases. The germline V gene encodes CDR1 LGHNA and CDR2 YSLEER. This CDR3 spans 16 amino acids. J was trimmed by 8 bases and V by 1 base; bases with no gene match: 10. The CDR3 is CASSQGTTGTEEKLFF. DNA for the CDR3: TGCGCCAGCAGCCAAGGAACCACCGGGACAGAAGAAAAACTGTTTTTT.

Many counts were recorded for this clonotype. The V gene is TRBV20-1, the J gene TRBJ2-5; 10 nucleotides match TRBD2. The CDR3 totals 14 residues. CDR1 DFQATT and CDR2 SNEGSKA come from the germline V gene (reference sequence). With 3 bases clipped from V and 5 bases from J, the junction kept 6 bases outside the gene matches. CDR3 amino acids: CSARIAGGRETQYF. The CDR3 DNA is TGCAGTGCTAGGATAGCGGGAGGCCGGGAGACCCAGTACTTC.

This clonotype has at least ten counts. The chain joins TRBV4-3 to TRBJ2-3; the D gene could be TRBD1 or TRBD2 (5 bases each). V was clipped by 5 bases and J by 2 bases, with 14 bases between them. The CDR3 runs to 15 residues. Per the germline V gene, CDR1 is LGHNA and CDR2 is YSLEER. The chain's CDR3 is CASSSGTVVTDTQYF. The CDR3 DNA sequence: TGCGCCAGCAGCTCCGGGACCGTAGTCACAGATACGCAGTATTTT.

The chain couples TRBV11-2 to TRBJ2-2; 8 bases are shared with TRBD2. V dropped 5 bases and J dropped 3; count of bases not matched to a gene: 11. The germline CDR1 and CDR2 sequences are SGHAT and FQNNGV. This CDR3 is 17 amino acids long. CDR3 sequence: CASSRRAAGVDTGELFF. The DNA of the CDR3 is TGTGCCAGCAGCCGGCGGGCAGCGGGAGTGGACACCGGGGAGCTGTTTTTT.

This clonotype was detected a few times. J is TRBJ2-1 and V is TRBV5-6; 15 bases map to TRBD2. The CDR3 covers 19 residues. Germline values: CDR1 SGHDT, CDR2 YYEEEE. V gave up 0 bases and J gave up 3 bases; unmatched junction bases: 7. The CDR3 reads CASSLAGGLAGGYYNEQFF. CDR3 DNA: TGTGCCAGCAGCTTGGCCGGCGGACTAGCGGGAGGGTACTACAATGAGCAGTTCTTC.

This clonotype occurred many times. This rearrangement joins TRBV12-3 or TRBV12-4 to TRBJ1-2, with TRBD1 identical over 7 bases. J lost 5 bases, V lost 5 bases, and 8 bases had no gene match. CDR3 length: 14 amino acids. CDR3 in amino acids: CASSLQTGLYGYTF. The CDR3 DNA sequence: TGTGCCAGCAGTCTCCAGACAGGGTTGTATGGCTACACCTTC.

This clonotype was observed a few times. This chain's CDR3 is CASNSGVSYNEQFF. In DNA, the CDR3 is TGTGCCAGCAACTCAGGGGTTTCCTACAATGAGCAGTTCTTC. This chain uses TRBV12-3 or TRBV12-4 with TRBJ2-1; D perhaps matches TRBD1 (6 bases). V lost 7 bases and J 1 base, leaving 11 bases between the germline ends. CDR3 length: 14 residues.

This clonotype was picked up one time. V gene TRBV12-3 or TRBV12-4 combines with J gene TRBJ2-2, with D tentatively TRBD2 (6 bases). Trimming removed 1 base from V and 6 bases from J, with 12 bases in between. The CDR3 totals 15 residues. The CDR3 here is CASSLGSGVSGELFF. CDR3 nucleotide sequence: TGTGCCAGCAGTTTAGGCTCGGGAGTGTCCGGGGAGCTGTTTTTT.

The rearrangement uses TRBV29-1 and TRBJ2-2; 9 nucleotides align to TRBD1. With V trimmed by 5 bases and J by 3 bases, 22 bases remained unmatched. CDR3 length equals 20 residues. Germline CDR1 SQVTM, CDR2 ANQGSEA. The CDR3 DNA sequence: TGCAGCGTTTTCGACTATACCACACCGACCGGGACAGGGTACACCGGGGAGCTGTTTTTT. Translated, it gives CSVFDYTTPTGTGYTGELFF.

This clonotype was seen ten or more times. The chain carries TRBV12-3 or TRBV12-4 and TRBJ1-2; D gene uncertain. This CDR3 has 14 residues. V was pared by 0 bases and J by 0 bases, with 5 bases between. CDR3 bases: TGTGCCAGCAGTTTAGCTTCAGCTAACTATGGCTACACCTTC. Translated, it gives CASSLASANYGYTF.

This clonotype was observed a few times. The chain employs TRBV20-1 and TRBJ2-7, with 10 nucleotides matching TRBD1. CDR3 length: 12 amino acids. Trimming removed 7 bases from V and 5 bases from J; junction bases left unmatched: 5. Germline CDR1 DFQATT, CDR2 SNEGSKA (reference sequence). CDR3 region: CSGWTGGDEQYF. The CDR3 nucleotides read TGCAGTGGCTGGACAGGGGGGGACGAGCAGTACTTC.